The entry that follows covers one T cell receptor (beta chain) sequence. The source of the sample is a study of cytomegalovirus exposure and HLA in healthy donors. CDR3 length: 14 residues. CDR1 and CDR2 (germline): ENHRY, SYGVKD. V lost 8 bases, J lost 7 bases, and 21 bases lay in between. The PCR employed 60 Vbeta primers together with 13 Jbeta primers. TCRdb's copy holds only in-frame clones and misses some; the assay was immunoSEQ multiplex PCR. The sample consists of approximately 190,000 clones, around 82% of them appearing once. The source is a woman in her twenties or thirties in good health and CMV-seropositive. The chain combines TRBV10-3 with TRBJ2-7; D might be TRBD1 (6 bases). Sample: PBMCs. CDR3 in amino acids: CAIGPDRPLGEQYF. Here the CDR3 DNA reads TGTGCCATCGGACCCGACAGGCCACTCGGGGAGCAGTACTTC.